Sequencing of this T cell receptor beta chain was carried out in a study of control samples from healthy donors and cancer patients (dated by TCRdb to 2020 to 2021). This clone appeared a single time. There is no known antigen for this receptor. It has no much larger one-base neighbor in the sample; base qualities were not kept. Library prep was done by the immunoSEQ multiplex PCR assay. Imported from immuneACCESS, the table was reduced by TCRdb to in-frame sequences with V and J called. These copies leave out some clones; in studies compared against another copy, an unresolved V gene accounts for under half, and the cause of the remainder is not known. This sample gives some 410,000 clones in total; around nine tenths of them show up just once. The top ten hold 5% to 7% of the sample. V sheds 0 bases and J sheds 10 bases, leaving 16 bases between their ends. Per the germline V gene, ENHRY is the CDR1 and SYGVKD is the CDR2. The cysteine opens and the phenylalanine closes a CDR3 of 16 amino acids. Only the CDR3 DNA is retained, 48 bases long and in frame from the first base.

The specimen was PBMCs. The rearrangement combines TRBV10-3 with TRBJ1-6; the D gene is perhaps TRBD1, from 5 matching bases. This clonotype originated in a man aged 35 to 55 with head and neck cancer. The DNA sequence is as follows: TGTGCCATCAGTGAGTCGCTGGGGCAGGATGGGTCACCCCTCCACTTT. This sequence encodes CAISESLGQDGSPLHF.